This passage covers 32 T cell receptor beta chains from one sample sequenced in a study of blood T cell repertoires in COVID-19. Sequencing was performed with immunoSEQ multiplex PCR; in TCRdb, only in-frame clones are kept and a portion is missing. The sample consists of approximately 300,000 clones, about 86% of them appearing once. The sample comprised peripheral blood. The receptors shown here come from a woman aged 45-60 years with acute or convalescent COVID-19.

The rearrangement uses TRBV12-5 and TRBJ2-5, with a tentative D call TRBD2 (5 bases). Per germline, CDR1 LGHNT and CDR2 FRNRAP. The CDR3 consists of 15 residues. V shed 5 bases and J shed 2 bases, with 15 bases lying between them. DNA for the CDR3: TGTGCTAGTGGTCCCGGACTGTTGGATCAAGAGACCCAGTACTTC. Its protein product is CASGPGLLDQETQYF.

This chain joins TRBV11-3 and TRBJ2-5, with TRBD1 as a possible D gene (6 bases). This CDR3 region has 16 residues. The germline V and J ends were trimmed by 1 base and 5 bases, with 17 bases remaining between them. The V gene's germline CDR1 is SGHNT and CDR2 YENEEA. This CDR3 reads CASSLGGRGPWETQYF. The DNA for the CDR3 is TGTGCCAGCAGCTTAGGTGGCAGGGGACCTTGGGAGACCCAGTACTTC.

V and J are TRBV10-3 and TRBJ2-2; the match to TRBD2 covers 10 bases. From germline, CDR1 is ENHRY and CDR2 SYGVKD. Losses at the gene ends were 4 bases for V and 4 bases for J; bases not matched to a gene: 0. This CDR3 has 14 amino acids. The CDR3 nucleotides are TGTGCCATCAGTGGACTAGCGGGCACCGGGGAGCTGTTTTTT. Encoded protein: CAISGLAGTGELFF.

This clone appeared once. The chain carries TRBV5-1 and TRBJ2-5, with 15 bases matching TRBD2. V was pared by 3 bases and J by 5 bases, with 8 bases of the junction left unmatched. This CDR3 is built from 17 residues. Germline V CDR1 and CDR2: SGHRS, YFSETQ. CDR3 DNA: TGCGCCAGCAGCTGGGGACTAGCGGGGGGTTTCTTGGAGACCCAGTACTTC. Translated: CASSWGLAGGFLETQYF.

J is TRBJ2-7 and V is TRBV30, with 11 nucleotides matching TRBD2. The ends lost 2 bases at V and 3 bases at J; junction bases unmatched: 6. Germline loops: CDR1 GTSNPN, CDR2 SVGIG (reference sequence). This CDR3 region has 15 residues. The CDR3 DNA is TGTGCCTGGAGTTCCCCGGGACTAGCGGTCTACGAGCAGTACTTC. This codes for CAWSSPGLAVYEQYF.

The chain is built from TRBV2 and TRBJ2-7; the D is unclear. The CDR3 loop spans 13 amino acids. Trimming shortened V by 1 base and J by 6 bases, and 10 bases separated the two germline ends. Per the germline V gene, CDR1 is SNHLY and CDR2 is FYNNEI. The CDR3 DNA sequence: TGTGCCAGCAGTGAAGAGAACACCCGCGAGCAGTACTTC. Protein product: CASSEENTREQYF.

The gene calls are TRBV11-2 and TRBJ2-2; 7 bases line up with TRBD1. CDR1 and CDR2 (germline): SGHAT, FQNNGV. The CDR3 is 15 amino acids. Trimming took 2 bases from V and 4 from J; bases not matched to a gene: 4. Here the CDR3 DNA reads TGTGCCAGCAGCTTAAACAGGGGAAGCACCGGGGAGCTGTTTTTT. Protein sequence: CASSLNRGSTGELFF.

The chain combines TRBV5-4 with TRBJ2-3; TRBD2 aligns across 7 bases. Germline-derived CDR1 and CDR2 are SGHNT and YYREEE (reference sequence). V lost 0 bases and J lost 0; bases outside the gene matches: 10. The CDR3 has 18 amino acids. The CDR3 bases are TGTGCCAGCAGCTTGGTGACGGGGGGAGGTGCTAGCACAGATACGCAGTATTTT. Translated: CASSLVTGGGASTDTQYF.

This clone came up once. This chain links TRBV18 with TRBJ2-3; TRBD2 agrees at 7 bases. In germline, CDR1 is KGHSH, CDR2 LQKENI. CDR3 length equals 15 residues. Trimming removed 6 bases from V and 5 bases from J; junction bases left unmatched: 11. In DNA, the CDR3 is TGTGCCAGCTCCCGAGGAAGCGGGGAAGGAGATACGCAGTATTTT. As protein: CASSRGSGEGDTQYF. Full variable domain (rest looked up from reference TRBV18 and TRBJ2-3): NAGVMQNPRHLVRRRGQEARLRCSPMKGHSHVYWYRQLPEEGLKFMVYLQKENIIDESGMPKERFSAEFPKEGPSILRIQQVVRGDSAAYFCASSRGSGEGDTQYFGPGTRLTVL.

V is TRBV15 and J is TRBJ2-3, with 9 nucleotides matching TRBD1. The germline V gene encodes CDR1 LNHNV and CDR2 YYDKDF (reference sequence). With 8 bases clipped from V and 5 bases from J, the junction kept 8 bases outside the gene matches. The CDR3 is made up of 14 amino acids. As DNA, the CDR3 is TGTGCCACCCAAACAGGGGGCAGTGGAGATACGCAGTATTTT. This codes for CATQTGGSGDTQYF.

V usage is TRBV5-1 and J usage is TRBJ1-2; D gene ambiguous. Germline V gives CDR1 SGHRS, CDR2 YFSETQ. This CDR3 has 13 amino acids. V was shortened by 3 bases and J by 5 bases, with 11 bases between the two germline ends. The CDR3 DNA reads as TGCGCCAGCAGCTCCACCGTCGGGTATGGCTACACCTTC. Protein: CASSSTVGYGYTF.

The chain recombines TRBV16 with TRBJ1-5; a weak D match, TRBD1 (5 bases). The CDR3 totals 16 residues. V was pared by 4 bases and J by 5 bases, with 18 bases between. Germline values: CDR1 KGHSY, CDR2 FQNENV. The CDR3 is CASSLPGREWDQPQHF. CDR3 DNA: TGTGCCAGCAGCCTACCGGGACGGGAGTGGGATCAGCCCCAGCATTTT.

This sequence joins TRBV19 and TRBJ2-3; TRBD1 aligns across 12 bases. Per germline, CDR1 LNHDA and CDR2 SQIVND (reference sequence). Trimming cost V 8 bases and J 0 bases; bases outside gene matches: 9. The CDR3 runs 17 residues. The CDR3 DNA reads TGTGCCAGTCGTCCGGGACAGGGGGCTTCGAGCACAGATACGCAGTATTTT. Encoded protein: CASRPGQGASSTDTQYF.

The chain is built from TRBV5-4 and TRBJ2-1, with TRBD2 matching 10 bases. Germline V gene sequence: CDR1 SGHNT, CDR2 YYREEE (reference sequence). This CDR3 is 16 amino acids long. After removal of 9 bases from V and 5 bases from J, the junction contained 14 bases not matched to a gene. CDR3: CAIRAGGAGGDNEQFF. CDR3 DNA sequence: TGTGCCATTAGGGCCGGGGGAGCGGGAGGGGACAATGAGCAGTTCTTC.

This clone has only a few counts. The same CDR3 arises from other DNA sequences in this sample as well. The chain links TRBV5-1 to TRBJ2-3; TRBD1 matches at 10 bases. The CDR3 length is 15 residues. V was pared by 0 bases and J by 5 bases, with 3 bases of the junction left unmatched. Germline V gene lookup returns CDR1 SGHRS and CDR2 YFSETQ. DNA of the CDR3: TGCGCCAGCAGCTTGGGACAGGGGGCTGGAGATACGCAGTATTTT. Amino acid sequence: CASSLGQGAGDTQYF. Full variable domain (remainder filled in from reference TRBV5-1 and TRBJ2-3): KAGVTQTPRYLIKTRGQQVTLSCSPISGHRSVSWYQQTPGQGLQFLFEYFSETQRNKGNFPGRFSGRQFSNSRSEMNVSTLELGDSALYLCASSLGQGAGDTQYFGPGTRLTVL.

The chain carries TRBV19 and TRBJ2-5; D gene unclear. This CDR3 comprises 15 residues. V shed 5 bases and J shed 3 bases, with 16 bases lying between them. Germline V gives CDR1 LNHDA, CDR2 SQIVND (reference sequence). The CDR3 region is CASSPSEASKETQYF. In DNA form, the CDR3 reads TGTGCCAGTAGTCCTAGTGAGGCCTCAAAAGAGACCCAGTACTTC.

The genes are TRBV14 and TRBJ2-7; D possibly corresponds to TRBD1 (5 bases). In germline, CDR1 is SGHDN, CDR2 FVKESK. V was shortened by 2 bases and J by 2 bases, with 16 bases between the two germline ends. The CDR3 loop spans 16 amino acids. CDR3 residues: CASSQSGGDRAYEQYV. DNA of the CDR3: TGTGCCAGCAGCCAAAGTGGTGGAGACAGAGCCTACGAGCAGTACGTC.

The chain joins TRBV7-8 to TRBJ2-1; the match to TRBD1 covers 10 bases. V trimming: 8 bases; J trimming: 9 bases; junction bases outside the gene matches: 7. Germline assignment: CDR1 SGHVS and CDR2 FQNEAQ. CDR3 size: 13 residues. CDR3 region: CASLGQGRSEQFF. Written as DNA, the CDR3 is TGTGCCAGCTTGGGACAGGGGAGGAGTGAGCAGTTCTTC.

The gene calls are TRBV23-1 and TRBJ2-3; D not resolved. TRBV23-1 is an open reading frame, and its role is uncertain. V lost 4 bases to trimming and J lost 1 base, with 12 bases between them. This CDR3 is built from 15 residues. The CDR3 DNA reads TGCGCCAGCAGTCCCGCGTCTGAGGGCACAGATACGCAGTATTTT. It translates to CASSPASEGTDTQYF.

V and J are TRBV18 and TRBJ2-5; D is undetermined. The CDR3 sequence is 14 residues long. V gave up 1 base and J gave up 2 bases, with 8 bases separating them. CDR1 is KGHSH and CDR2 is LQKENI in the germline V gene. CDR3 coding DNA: TGTGCCAGCTCACCACGGGCTACTCAAGAGACCCAGTACTTC. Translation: CASSPRATQETQYF.

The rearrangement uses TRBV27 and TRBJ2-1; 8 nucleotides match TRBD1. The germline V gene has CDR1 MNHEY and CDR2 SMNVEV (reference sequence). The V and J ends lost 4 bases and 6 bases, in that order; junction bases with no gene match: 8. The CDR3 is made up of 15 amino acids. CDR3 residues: CASSSQNDRGNEQFF. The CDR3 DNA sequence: TGTGCCAGCAGTTCGCAGAATGACAGGGGCAATGAGCAGTTCTTC.

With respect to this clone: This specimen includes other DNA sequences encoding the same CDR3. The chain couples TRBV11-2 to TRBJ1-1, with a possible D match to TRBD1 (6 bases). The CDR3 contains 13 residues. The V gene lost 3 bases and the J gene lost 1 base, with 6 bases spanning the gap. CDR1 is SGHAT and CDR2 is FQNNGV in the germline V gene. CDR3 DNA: TGTGCCAGCAGCTTGACAGGGAACACTGAAGCTTTCTTT. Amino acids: CASSLTGNTEAFF.

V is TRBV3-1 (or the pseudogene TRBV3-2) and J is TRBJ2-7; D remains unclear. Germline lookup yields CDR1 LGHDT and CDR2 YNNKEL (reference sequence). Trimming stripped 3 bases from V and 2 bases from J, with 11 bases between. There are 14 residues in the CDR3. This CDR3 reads CASSHTTAPYEQYF. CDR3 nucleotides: TGTGCCAGCAGCCATACAACAGCTCCCTACGAGCAGTACTTC.

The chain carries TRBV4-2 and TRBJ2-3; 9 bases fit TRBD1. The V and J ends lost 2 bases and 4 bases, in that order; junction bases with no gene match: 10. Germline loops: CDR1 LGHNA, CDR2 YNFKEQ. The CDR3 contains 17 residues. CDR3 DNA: TGTGCCAGCAGCCAATCCTCCGGGACAGGGTTGGCAGATACGCAGTATTTT. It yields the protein CASSQSSGTGLADTQYF.

The CDR3 coding sequence is TGTGCCACTTCGACAGGGGACTATTCACCCCTCCACTTT. Its translation: CATSTGDYSPLHF. The rearrangement uses TRBV3-1 (or the pseudogene TRBV3-2) and TRBJ1-6; 8 bases fit TRBD1. The CDR3 spans 13 residues. Looked up from germline, CDR1 is LGHDT and CDR2 is YNNKEL (reference sequence). Germline trimming cut 10 bases from V and 8 bases from J; bases unmatched to any gene: 7.

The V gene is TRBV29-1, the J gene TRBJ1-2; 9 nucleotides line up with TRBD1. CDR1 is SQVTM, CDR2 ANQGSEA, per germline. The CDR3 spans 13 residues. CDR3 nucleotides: TGCAGTGCTCCGGGACAGGGAGTCCATGGCTACACCTTC. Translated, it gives CSAPGQGVHGYTF.

CDR3 sequence: CASSPGGPNTEAFF. CDR3 DNA sequence: TGTGCCAGCAGCCCGGGGGGACCGAACACTGAAGCTTTCTTT. V gene TRBV9 combines with J gene TRBJ1-1, with D possibly TRBD1 on 5 matching bases. Trimming stripped 4 bases from V and 1 base from J, with 11 bases between. The CDR3 has 14 residues. CDR1 and CDR2 from the germline V gene are SGDLS and YYNGEE.

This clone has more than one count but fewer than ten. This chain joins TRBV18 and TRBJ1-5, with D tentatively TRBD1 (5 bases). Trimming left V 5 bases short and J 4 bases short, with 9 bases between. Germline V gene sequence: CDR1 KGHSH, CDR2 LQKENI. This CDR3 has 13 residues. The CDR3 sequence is CASSNDRNQPQHF. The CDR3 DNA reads TGTGCCAGCTCAAACGACAGAAATCAGCCCCAGCATTTT.

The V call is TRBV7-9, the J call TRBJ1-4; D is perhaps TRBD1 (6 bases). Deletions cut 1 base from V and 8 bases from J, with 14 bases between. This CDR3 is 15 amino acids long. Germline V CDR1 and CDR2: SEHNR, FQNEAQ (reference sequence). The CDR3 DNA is TGTGCCAGCAGCTTAGACGCCGGACAGACAGAAAAACTGTTTTTT. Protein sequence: CASSLDAGQTEKLFF.

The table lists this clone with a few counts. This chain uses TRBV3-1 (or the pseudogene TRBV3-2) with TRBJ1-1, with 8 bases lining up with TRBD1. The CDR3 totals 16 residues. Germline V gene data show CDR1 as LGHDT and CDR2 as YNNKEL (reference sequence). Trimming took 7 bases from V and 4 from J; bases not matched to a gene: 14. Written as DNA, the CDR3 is TGTGCCAGCAAACAAGTAGCAGGGGGCTGGGGCACTGAAGCTTTCTTT. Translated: CASKQVAGGWGTEAFF.

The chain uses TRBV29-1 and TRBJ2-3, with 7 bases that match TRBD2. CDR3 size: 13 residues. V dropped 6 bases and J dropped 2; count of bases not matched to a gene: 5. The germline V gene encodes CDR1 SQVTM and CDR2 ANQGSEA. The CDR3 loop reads CSVGLGVTDTQYF. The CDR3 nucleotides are TGCAGCGTCGGACTAGGAGTCACAGATACGCAGTATTTT.

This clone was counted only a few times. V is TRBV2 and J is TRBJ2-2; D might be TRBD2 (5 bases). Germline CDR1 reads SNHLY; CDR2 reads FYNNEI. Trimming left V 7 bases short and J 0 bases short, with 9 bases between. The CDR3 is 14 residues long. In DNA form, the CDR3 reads TGTGCCAGCACTTGGACTGCGAACACCGGGGAGCTGTTTTTT. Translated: CASTWTANTGELFF.